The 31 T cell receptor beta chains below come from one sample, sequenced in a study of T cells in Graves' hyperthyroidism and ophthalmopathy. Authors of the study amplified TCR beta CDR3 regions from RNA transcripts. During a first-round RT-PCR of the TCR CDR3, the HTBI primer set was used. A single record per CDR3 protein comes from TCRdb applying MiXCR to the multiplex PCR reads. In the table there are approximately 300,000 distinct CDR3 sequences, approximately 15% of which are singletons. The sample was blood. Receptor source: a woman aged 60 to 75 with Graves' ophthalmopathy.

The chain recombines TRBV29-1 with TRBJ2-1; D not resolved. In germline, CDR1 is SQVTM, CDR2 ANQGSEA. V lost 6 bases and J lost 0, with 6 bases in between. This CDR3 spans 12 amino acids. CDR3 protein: CSVAVSYNEQFF. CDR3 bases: TGCAGCGTGGCGGTCTCCTACAATGAGCAGTTCTTC.

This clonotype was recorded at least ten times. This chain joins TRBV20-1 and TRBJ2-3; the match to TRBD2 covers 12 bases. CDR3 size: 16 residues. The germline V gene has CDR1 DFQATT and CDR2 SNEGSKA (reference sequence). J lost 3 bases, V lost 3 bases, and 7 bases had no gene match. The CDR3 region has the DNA TGCAGTGCTAGGGCTCGACTAGCGGGAGAAACAGATACGCAGTATTTT. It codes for CSARARLAGETDTQYF.

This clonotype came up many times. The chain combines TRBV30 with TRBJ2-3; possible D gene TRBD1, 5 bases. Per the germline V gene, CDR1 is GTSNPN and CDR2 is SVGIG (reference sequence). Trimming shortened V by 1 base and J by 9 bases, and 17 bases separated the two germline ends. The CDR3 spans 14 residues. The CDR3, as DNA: TGTGCCTGGAGTGGGGCCGACAGATCGCCCACGCAGTATTTT. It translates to CAWSGADRSPTQYF.

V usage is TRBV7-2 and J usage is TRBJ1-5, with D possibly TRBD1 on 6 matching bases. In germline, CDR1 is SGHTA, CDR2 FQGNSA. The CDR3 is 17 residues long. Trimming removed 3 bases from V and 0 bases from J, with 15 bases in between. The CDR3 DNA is TGTGCCAGCAGCTTGGGGGGACATTCGAGTAGCAATCAGCCCCAGCATTTT. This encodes CASSLGGHSSSNQPQHF.

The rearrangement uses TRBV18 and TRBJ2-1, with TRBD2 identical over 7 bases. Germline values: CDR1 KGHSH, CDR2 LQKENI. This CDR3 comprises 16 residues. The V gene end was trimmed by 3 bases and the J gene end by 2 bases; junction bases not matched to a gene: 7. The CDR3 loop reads CASSPPERGPYNEQFF. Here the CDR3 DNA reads TGTGCCAGCTCACCCCCAGAGCGGGGACCCTACAATGAGCAGTTCTTC. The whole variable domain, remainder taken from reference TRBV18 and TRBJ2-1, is NAGVMQNPRHLVRRRGQEARLRCSPMKGHSHVYWYRQLPEEGLKFMVYLQKENIIDESGMPKERFSAEFPKEGPSILRIQQVVRGDSAAYFCASSPPERGPYNEQFFGPGTRLTVL.

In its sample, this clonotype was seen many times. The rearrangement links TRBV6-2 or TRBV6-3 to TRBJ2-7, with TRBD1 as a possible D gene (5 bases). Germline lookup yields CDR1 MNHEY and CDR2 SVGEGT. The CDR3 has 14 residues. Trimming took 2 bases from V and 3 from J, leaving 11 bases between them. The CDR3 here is CASSYPYDSYEQYF. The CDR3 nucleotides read TGTGCCAGCAGTTACCCTTACGACAGCTACGAGCAGTACTTC.

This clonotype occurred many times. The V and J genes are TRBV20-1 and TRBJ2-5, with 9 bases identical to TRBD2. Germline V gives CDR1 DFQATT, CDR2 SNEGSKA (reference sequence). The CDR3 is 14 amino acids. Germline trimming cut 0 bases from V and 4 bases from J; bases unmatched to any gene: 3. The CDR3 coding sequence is TGCAGTGCTAGAGATCAAGCGGGGGGAGAGACCCAGTACTTC. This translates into CSARDQAGGETQYF.

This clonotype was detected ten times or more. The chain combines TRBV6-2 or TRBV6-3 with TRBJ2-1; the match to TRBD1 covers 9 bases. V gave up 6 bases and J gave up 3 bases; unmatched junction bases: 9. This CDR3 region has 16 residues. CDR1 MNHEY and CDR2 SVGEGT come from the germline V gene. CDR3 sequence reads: CASRPRQGGFYNEQFF. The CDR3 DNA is TGTGCCAGCAGACCCCGACAGGGGGGTTTCTACAATGAGCAGTTCTTC.

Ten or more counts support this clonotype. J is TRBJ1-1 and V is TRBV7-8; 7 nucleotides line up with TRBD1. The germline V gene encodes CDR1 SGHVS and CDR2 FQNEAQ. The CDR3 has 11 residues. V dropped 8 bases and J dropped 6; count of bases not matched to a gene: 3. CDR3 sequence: CASGGQAEAFF. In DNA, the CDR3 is TGTGCCAGCGGTGGACAGGCTGAAGCTTTCTTT.

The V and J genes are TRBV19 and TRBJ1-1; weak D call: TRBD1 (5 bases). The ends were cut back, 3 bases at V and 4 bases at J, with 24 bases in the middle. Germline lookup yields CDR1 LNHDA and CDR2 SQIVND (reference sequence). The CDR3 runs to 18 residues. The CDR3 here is CASSIRQKGTPWITEAFF. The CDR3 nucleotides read TGTGCCAGTAGTATTCGACAGAAGGGGACTCCTTGGATCACTGAAGCTTTCTTT.

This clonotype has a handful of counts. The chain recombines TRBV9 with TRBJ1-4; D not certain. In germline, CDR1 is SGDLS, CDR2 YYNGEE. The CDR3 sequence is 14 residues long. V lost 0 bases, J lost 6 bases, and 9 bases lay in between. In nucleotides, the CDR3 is TGTGCCAGCAGCGTAGGTCCCTCCGATGAAAAACTGTTTTTT. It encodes CASSVGPSDEKLFF.

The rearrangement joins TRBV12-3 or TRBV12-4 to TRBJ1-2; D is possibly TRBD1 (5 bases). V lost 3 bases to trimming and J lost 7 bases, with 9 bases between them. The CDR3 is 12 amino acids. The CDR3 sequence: CASSFRVGGYTF. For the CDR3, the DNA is TGTGCCAGCAGTTTCAGGGTAGGTGGCTACACCTTC.

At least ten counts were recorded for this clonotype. CDR3 bases: TGTGCCAGCACCCTTATGTGGACAGGCCCGAACACCGGGGAGCTGTTTTTT. This translates into CASTLMWTGPNTGELFF. The rearrangement joins TRBV12-3 or TRBV12-4 to TRBJ2-2; 7 bases fit TRBD1. The CDR3 consists of 17 residues. The V and J ends lost 7 bases and 0 bases, in that order; junction bases with no gene match: 11.

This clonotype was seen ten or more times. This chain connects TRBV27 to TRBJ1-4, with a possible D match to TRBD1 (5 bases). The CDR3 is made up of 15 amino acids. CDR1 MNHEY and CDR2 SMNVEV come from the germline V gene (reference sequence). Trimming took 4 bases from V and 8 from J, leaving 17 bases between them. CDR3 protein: CASSSRQTYGEKLFF. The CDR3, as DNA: TGTGCCAGCAGTTCGAGACAGACCTACGGGGAAAAACTGTTTTTT.

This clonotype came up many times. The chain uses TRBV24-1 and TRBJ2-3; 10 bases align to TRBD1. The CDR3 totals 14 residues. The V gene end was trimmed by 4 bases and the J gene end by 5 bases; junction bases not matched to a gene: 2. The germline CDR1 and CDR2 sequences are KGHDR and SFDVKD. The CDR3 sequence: CATSDRDRGDTQYF. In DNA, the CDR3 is TGTGCCACCAGTGACCGGGACAGGGGAGATACGCAGTATTTT.

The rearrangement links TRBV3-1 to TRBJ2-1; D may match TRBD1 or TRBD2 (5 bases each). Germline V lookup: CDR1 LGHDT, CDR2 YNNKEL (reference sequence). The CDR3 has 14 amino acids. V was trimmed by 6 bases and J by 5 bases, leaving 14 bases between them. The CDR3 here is CASSRRDADNEQFF. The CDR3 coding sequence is TGTGCCAGCAGTCGCCGGGACGCAGACAATGAGCAGTTCTTC.

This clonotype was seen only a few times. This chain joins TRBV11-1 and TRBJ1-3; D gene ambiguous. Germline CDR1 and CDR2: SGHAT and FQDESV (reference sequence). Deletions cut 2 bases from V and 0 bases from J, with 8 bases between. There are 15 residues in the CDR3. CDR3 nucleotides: TGTGCCAGCAGCTTATTGTACGGCTCTGGAAACACCATATATTTT. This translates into CASSLLYGSGNTIYF. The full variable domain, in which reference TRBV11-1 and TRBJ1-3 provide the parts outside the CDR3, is EAEVAQSPRYKITEKSQAVAFWCDPISGHATLYWYRQILGQGPELLVQFQDESVVDDSQLPKDRFSAERLKGVDSTLKIQPAELGDSAMYLCASSLLYGSGNTIYFGEGSWLTVV.

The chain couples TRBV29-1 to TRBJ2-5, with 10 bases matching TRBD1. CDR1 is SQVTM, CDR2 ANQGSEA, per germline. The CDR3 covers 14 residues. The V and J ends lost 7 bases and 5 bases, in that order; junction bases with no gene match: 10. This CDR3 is CSGRGTGAFETQYF. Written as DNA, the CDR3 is TGCAGCGGGCGGGGGACAGGGGCTTTCGAGACCCAGTACTTC.

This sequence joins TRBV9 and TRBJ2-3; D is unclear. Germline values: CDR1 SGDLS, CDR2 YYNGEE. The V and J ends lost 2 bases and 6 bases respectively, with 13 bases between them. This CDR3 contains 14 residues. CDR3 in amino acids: CASSVQAPMDTQYF. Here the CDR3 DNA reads TGTGCCAGCAGCGTCCAAGCCCCGATGGATACGCAGTATTTT.

As DNA, the CDR3 is TGCAGTGCTAACCGGGGGGCCGTCTCCTACGAGCAGTACTTC. This codes for CSANRGAVSYEQYF. The V gene is TRBV20-1, the J gene TRBJ2-7, with D possibly TRBD2 on 7 matching bases. The CDR3 runs 14 residues. Germline CDR1 reads DFQATT; CDR2 reads SNEGSKA (reference sequence). The germline V and J ends were trimmed by 4 bases and 0 bases, with 13 bases remaining between them.

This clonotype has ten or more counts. Here the CDR3 reads CASSDSEGIDTQYF. The CDR3 DNA is TGTGCCAGCAGCGATAGTGAGGGCATAGATACGCAGTATTTT. The V gene is TRBV13, the J gene TRBJ2-3; tentative D call: TRBD2 (5 bases). CDR1 is PRHDT, CDR2 FYEKMQ, per germline (reference sequence). The CDR3 extends over 14 amino acids. V lost 5 bases and J lost 5, with 14 bases in between.

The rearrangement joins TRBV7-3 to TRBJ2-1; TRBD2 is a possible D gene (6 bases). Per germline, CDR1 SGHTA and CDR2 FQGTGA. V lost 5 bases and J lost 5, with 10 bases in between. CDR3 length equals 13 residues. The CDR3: CASSGGNDNEQFF. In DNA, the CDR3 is TGTGCCAGCAGCGGCGGGAACGACAATGAGCAGTTCTTC.

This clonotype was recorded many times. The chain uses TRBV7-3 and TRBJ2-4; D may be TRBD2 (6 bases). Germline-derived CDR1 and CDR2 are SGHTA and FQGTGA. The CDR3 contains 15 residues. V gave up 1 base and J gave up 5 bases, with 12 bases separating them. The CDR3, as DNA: TGTGCCAGCAGCTTAAGTGTGGGGGGAGAAAACATTCAGTACTTC. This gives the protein CASSLSVGGENIQYF.

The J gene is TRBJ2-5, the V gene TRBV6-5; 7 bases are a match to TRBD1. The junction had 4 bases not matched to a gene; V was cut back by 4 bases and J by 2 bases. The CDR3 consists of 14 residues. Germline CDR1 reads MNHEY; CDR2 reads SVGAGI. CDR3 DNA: TGTGCCAGCAGTTTCACAGGGGAACAAGAGACCCAGTACTTC. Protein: CASSFTGEQETQYF.

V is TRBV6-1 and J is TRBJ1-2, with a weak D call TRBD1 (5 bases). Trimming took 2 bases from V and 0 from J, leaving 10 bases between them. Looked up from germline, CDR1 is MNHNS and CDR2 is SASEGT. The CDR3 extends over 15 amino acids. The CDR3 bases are TGTGCCAGCAGTGAATGGACACCCGCTAACTATGGCTACACCTTC. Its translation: CASSEWTPANYGYTF.

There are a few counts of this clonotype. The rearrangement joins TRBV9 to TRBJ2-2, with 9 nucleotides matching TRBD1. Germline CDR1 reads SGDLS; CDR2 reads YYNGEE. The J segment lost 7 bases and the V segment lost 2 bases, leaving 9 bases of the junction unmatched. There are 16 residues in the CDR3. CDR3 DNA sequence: TGTGCCAGCAGCGTCCGGACAGGGGTTGGGGTCGGGGAGCTGTTTTTT. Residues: CASSVRTGVGVGELFF.

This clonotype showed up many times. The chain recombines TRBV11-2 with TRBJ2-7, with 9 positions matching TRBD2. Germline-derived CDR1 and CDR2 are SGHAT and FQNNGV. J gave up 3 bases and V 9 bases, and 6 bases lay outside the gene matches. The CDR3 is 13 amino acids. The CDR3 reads CASSGGPLYEQYF. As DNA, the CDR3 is TGTGCCAGTAGCGGGGGCCCCCTCTACGAGCAGTACTTC.

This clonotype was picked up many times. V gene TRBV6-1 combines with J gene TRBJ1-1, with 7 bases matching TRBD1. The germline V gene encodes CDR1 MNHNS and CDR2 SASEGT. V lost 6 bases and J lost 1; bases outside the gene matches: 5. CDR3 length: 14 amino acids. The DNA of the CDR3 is TGTGCCAGCAGGAGACAGGGTTGGAACACTGAAGCTTTCTTT. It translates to CASRRQGWNTEAFF.

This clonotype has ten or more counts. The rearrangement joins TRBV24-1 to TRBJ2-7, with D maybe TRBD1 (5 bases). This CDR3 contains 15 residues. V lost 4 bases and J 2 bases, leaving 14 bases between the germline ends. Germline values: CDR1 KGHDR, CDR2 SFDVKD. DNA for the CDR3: TGTGCCACCAGTGACCCTCGGACACTGACCTACGAGCAGTACTTC. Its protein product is CATSDPRTLTYEQYF.

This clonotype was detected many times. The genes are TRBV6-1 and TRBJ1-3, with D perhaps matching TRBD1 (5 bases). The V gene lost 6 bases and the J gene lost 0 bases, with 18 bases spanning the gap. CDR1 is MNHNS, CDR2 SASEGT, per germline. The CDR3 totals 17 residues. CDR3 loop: CASSPLTGSRSGNTIYF. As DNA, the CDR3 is TGTGCCAGCAGCCCCCTAACAGGAAGCCGCTCTGGAAACACCATATATTTT.

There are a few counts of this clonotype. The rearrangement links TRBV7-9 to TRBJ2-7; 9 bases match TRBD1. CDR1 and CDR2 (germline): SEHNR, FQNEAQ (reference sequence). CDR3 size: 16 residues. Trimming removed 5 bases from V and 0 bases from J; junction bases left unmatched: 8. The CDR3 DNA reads TGTGCCAGCAGCACTAATCGGGACAGGGCCTCCTACGAGCAGTACTTC. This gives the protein CASSTNRDRASYEQYF.